What follows are 3 T cell receptor beta chains derived from one specimen sequenced in a study of T cells in Graves' hyperthyroidism and ophthalmopathy. RNA transcripts were the template for amplifying TCR beta CDR3 regions. Using the HTBI primer set, a first-round RT-PCR was run on the TCR CDR3. TCRdb processed the multiplex PCR reads anew with MiXCR; each CDR3 protein has one entry. The table has more than 350,000 distinct CDR3 sequences, about 15% seen once. The sample comprised blood. Receptor source: a woman aged 60 to 75 with Graves' ophthalmopathy.

Of note for this clonotype: Germline is not matched at one junction end, which may reflect a read error. The V gene is TRBV19, the J gene TRBJ2-7; D ambiguous. There are 14 residues in the CDR3. The germline CDR1 and CDR2 sequences are LNHDA and SQIVND (reference sequence). The DNA for the CDR3 is TGTGCTAGTAGTATTCGTGCGAGGATTGGTGAGCAGTACTTC. Translation: CASSIRARIGEQYF.

In its sample, this clonotype was seen a few times. V is TRBV30 and J is TRBJ2-2; possibly TRBD1 for D (6 bases). The CDR3 is 17 residues long. The germline CDR1 and CDR2 sequences are GTSNPN and SVGIG (reference sequence). V lost 3 bases and J 6 bases, leaving 23 bases between the germline ends. In DNA, the CDR3 is TGTGCCTGGAGCCCCCCCCCAGTTGGGGGCCCATCCGGGGAGCTGTTTTTT. Translation gives CAWSPPPVGGPSGELFF.

This clonotype was found many times. The gene calls are TRBV11-3 and TRBJ2-1; possibly TRBD1 or TRBD2 for D (5 bases each). The CDR3 contains 15 residues. Germline CDR1 SGHNT, CDR2 YENEEA. Trimming took 1 base from V and 7 from J, leaving 14 bases between them. CDR3 sequence: CASSLGEGLKNEQFF. The CDR3 nucleotides are TGTGCCAGCAGCTTAGGAGAGGGGTTGAAGAATGAGCAGTTCTTC.